This T cell receptor beta chain appears in the sequencing data of a study of early T cells in non-severe SARS-CoV-2 infection. Turning to the study itself: The authors sequenced bulk RNA from unsorted whole blood, leaving chains unpaired.

Researchers attached unique molecular identifiers to individual cDNA molecules. TCRdb analysed the 5' RACE reads with MiXCR anew, one entry per CDR3 protein. Of over 60,000 distinct CDR3 sequences in the sample, around 10% are singletons; the top ten hold 7.6%. Germline V gene lookup returns CDR1 MNHEY and CDR2 SVGAGI. The CDR3 covers 14 residues. V lost 7 bases, J lost 7 bases, and 16 bases lay in between. The source material was whole blood, sampled at baseline. This TCR was sampled from an adult who was a healthcare worker with PCR-confirmed SARS-CoV-2 infection or an uninfected control (not recorded which). The V call is TRBV6-5, the J call TRBJ1-4; possible D gene TRBD1, 6 bases. The CDR3 spells CASKVTGLGEKLFF. The CDR3 DNA reads TGTGCCAGCAAAGTTACAGGGTTAGGTGAAAAACTGTTTTTT.